The T cell receptor (beta chain) under discussion was sequenced for a study of CD4 T cells in relation to SARS-CoV-2 and coronaviruses. The length of the CDR3 is 16 residues. The germline V gene has CDR1 DFQATT and CDR2 SNEGSKA (reference sequence). Trimming cost V 3 bases and J 2 bases; bases outside gene matches: 8. This table comes from immunoSEQ multiplex PCR, and its TCRdb copy is limited to in-frame clones, with some not included. The sample lists about 24,000 clones; around 76% were seen once. Notes on this clone: Its antigen remains unknown.

The unexposed donors gave CD4+ T cells in about 2010-2019, prior to COVID-19. After about 11 days of culture, CD4+ T cells were isolated. This receptor was obtained from a human donor in good health. Material for sequencing was CD4+ T cells from PBMCs, cultured in vitro. This chain connects TRBV20-1 to TRBJ2-3; 10 bases are a match to TRBD2. CDR3 loop: CSASPGLAANTDTQYF. The DNA for the CDR3 is TGCAGTGCTAGTCCCGGACTAGCGGCTAACACAGATACGCAGTATTTT.